This is a list of T cell receptor beta chains from one sample in a study of shared clonotypes between healthy human individuals. Profiled with immunoSEQ multiplex PCR; TCRdb holds only in-frame clones, not every one. The sample carries about 2.3 million clones, 90% to 95% recorded once. The sequencing input was naive CD4+ T cells from PBMCs. Receptor source: a man aged 18 to 30 in good health. Some clones in this sample may be carry-over from other donors' samples. CDR3s include the opening cysteine and the closing phenylalanine or tryptophan. A D gene is named only where the DNA matches it firmly. Clone sizes are given selectively: once, few, many, or a class where the clone is expanded.

j_call d_call v_call clone_size cdr3_aa cdr3_nt
TRBJ2-3 . TRBV11-2 . CASSLVPGLRTDTQYF TGTGCCAGCAGCTTAGTTCCGGGTTTACGGACAGATACGCAGTATTTT
TRBJ2-2 TRBD2 TRBV6-1 . CASSERMAAGGLTGELFF TGTGCCAGCAGTGAACGGATGGCAGCGGGAGGCCTCACCGGGGAGCTGTTTTTT
TRBJ2-5 . TRBV29-1 . CSVEGPTGRETQYF TGCAGCGTTGAAGGTCCGACAGGGAGGGAGACCCAGTACTTC
TRBJ2-1 . TRBV7-8 once CASSPTPWEANEQFF TGTGCCAGCAGCCCAACCCCCTGGGAGGCCAATGAGCAGTTCTTC
TRBJ2-3 . TRBV29-1 . CSVLGARWSTDTQYF TGCAGCGTTTTGGGTGCCAGGTGGAGCACAGATACGCAGTATTTT
TRBJ1-5 . TRBV2 . CASSEQGLLNQPQHF TGTGCCAGCAGTGAACAGGGCCTACTCAATCAGCCCCAGCATTTT
TRBJ2-6 . TRBV9 . CASSVGHVFSGANVLTF TGTGCCAGCAGCGTCGGACATGTCTTCTCTGGGGCCAACGTCCTGACTTTC
TRBJ2-7 . TRBV27 . CASSLKGAPYEQYF TGTGCCAGCAGTTTAAAAGGGGCCCCCTACGAGCAGTACTTC
TRBJ2-5 . TRBV7-2 . CASSLQTISIAETQYF TGTGCCAGCAGCTTGCAGACTATAAGCATCGCAGAGACCCAGTACTTC
TRBJ2-7 . TRBV27 . CASSLSVTAYEQYF TGTGCCAGCAGTTTATCGGTGACAGCCTACGAGCAGTACTTC